The T cell receptor (beta chain) under discussion was sequenced for a study of identifying expanded T cells in peripheral blood. Study-level findings and limits: Two-week clone count variance significantly increased as total template count grew. Approximately 1.1 clones differed between technical replicates, versus about 15 and 19 over time.

As for this clone: Its target is not known.

CDR1 MGHDK and CDR2 SYGVNS come from the germline V gene. Between the trimmed V and J ends, which lost 1 base and 1 base, there was a span of 11 bases. CDR3 length: 16 residues. No infections or other immune events were documented during collection. Only in-frame clones appear in the TCRdb table, and some are missing; sequencing was by immunoSEQ multiplex PCR. The table lists around 95,000 clones, over 70% of them singletons, with more than 5.5% in the top ten. This sequence joins TRBV25-1 and TRBJ1-3, with D unresolved. The TCR comes from a person between 18 and 75 years old in good health. The sequenced material came from blood. CDR3: CASSESGARSGNTIYF. As DNA, the CDR3 is TGTGCCAGCAGTGAATCGGGCGCCAGGTCTGGAAACACCATATATTTT.